This TCR beta chain was identified in a study of CD8+CD57+ T cells in acquired aplastic anemia. Study-wide context: Each DNA sample taken from sorted CD4+ and CD8+ cells came to around 3.4 ug on average. Study-wide points: Patients and controls turned out to have 25 to 30 CD8+ CDR3 sequences in common. Patients and healthy controls showed no significant CD8+ Simpson's diversity difference.

The CDR3 is made up of 14 amino acids. CDR1 MRHNA and CDR2 SNTAGT come from the germline V gene. V was cut by 6 bases and J by 4 bases, with 12 bases left in between. It was genomic DNA that served as the template for profiling TCR beta VDJ and CDR3. TCRdb reprocessed the reads via MiXCR and lists one record per CDR3 protein. Of hundreds of thousands of distinct CDR3 sequences listed, around a third were seen once; the top ten hold less than 1%. Patients who underwent sequencing had shown CD8+CD57+ cell expansion by flow cytometry. Severe acquired aplastic anemia was diagnosed in all patients. Comment on this clonotype: Its antigen is unknown.

This clonotype was sampled from a human donor with aplastic anemia. This sequence joins TRBV6-4 and TRBJ2-2; the D call may be TRBD1 or TRBD2 (6 bases each). The sequencing sample was made of sorted CD4+, CD8+, or CD8+CD57+ T cells (not recorded which) from PBMCs. For the CDR3, the DNA is TGTGCCAGCAGCCGGGGGCCGGGCACCGGGGAGCTGTTTTTT. It codes for CASSRGPGTGELFF.